Listed below are T cell receptor beta chains from one sample, sequenced in a study of OX40 agonist ivuxolimab in advanced cancers. Profiled with immunoSEQ multiplex PCR; TCRdb holds only in-frame clones, not every one. The data hold 15,000 to 20,000 clones, with under 85% observed a single time. The source was CD4+ or CD8+ T cells sorted from blood, collected in a trial of the OX40 agonist ivuxolimab. The receptors were sampled from an adult with an advanced solid tumor such as melanoma, head and neck, liver or kidney cancer. Both conserved end residues are part of each CDR3. Each record gives: CDR3 DNA, CDR3 protein, J gene, clone size, V gene, D gene. The D gene is left open where the match is weak. Only part of the rows carry a size: once, few, many, or a class if the clone is expanded.

TGCGCCAGCAGCCCAAGACCTGATACTGAAGCTTTCTTT | CASSPRPDTEAFF | TRBJ1-1 | . | TRBV4-3 | .
TGTGCCAGCAGCTCCATGCGTTACGAGACCCAGTACTTC | CASSSMRYETQYF | TRBJ2-5 | few | TRBV7-9 | .
TGTGCCAGCAGCGTACTAGGGCCCGGGGCCTACGAGCAGTACTTC | CASSVLGPGAYEQYF | TRBJ2-7 | . | TRBV5-4 | .
TGTGCCAGCAGCACCGGGACTAGCGGGAGTAATGAGCAGTTCTTC | CASSTGTSGSNEQFF | TRBJ2-1 | . | TRBV5-4 | TRBD2
TGTGCCAGCAGCAAAGCGGTAATCAGGTGGGTCCTAGGCCACGAGCAGTACTTC | CASSKAVIRWVLGHEQYF | TRBJ2-7 | . | TRBV21-1 | .
TGTGCCAGCAGCTTGGGAGGCGGGAGAAGAAACACCATATATTTT | CASSLGGGRRNTIYF | TRBJ1-3 | . | TRBV5-4 | .
TGCGCCAGCCGGTTGGCGGGAGACTACGAGCAGTACTTC | CASRLAGDYEQYF | TRBJ2-7 | . | TRBV5-1 | TRBD2
TGTGCCAGCAGTTCAGGTCAGGGTGAGTGGCAAGAGACCCAGTACTTC | CASSSGQGEWQETQYF | TRBJ2-5 | . | TRBV28 | .
TGTGCCAGCAGCCAAGAATTTACCCTAGCGGTATACAATGAGCAGTTCTTC | CASSQEFTLAVYNEQFF | TRBJ2-1 | . | TRBV4-2 | TRBD2
TGCAGCGTTGACGACAGGGGGTATGTCAATGAGCAGTTCTTC | CSVDDRGYVNEQFF | TRBJ2-1 | . | TRBV29-1 | TRBD1
TGTGCCAGCAGTCTAGGATCCGGGGAGCAGTACTTC | CASSLGSGEQYF | TRBJ2-7 | once | TRBV28 | .
TGTGCCAGTAGTGACCCAGGGAACTATGGCTACACCTTC | CASSDPGNYGYTF | TRBJ1-2 | . | TRBV19 | .
TGTGCCAGCAAAGACAGGGGGAACCAAGAGACCCAGTACTTC | CASKDRGNQETQYF | TRBJ2-5 | . | TRBV28 | TRBD1
TGTGCCAGCAGCGTAACGGGATCAGACTACGAGCAGTACTTC | CASSVTGSDYEQYF | TRBJ2-7 | . | TRBV9 | .
TGTGCCAGCAGCCATAACGGCTACGAGCAGTACTTC | CASSHNGYEQYF | TRBJ2-7 | few | TRBV4-2 | .
TGTGCCAGCAGTTCGACAGAGAACACTGAAGCTTTCTTT | CASSSTENTEAFF | TRBJ1-1 | . | TRBV28 | .
TGTGCCAGCAGCGTAGAAGGTGGCGAGCAGTACTTC | CASSVEGGEQYF | TRBJ2-7 | few | TRBV9 | .
TGTGCCAGCAGTGCCCCCGGGGGGGAGCAGTACTTC | CASSAPGGEQYF | TRBJ2-7 | . | TRBV6-1 | TRBD2
TGTGCCAGCAACCCCGGTGGCAGTTTCAATGAGCAGTTCTTC | CASNPGGSFNEQFF | TRBJ2-1 | . | TRBV9 | .
TGTGCCACCAGCAGAGGACGGACGTGGGGGCGGAATGAAAAACTGTTTTTT | CATSRGRTWGRNEKLFF | TRBJ1-4 | . | TRBV15 | .
TGTGCCAGCAGCCGCTCTGGGGCCGGCGAGACCCAGTACTTC | CASSRSGAGETQYF | TRBJ2-5 | . | TRBV11-2 | .
TGTGCCAGCAGCTTGGCCAGGGACCCAGATGGCTACACCTTC | CASSLARDPDGYTF | TRBJ1-2 | . | TRBV5-6 | .
TGCAGGGCAGGGGGCGGGGGCTACACCTTC | CRAGGGGYTF | TRBJ1-2 | . | TRBV20-1 | TRBD1
TGTGCCACCAGCACCGGTTACGGGGGAGAGTACGACGAGCAGTACTTC | CATSTGYGGEYDEQYF | TRBJ2-7 | . | TRBV15 | .
TGTGCCAGCAGTACAGAATCCCGGAACACCGGGGAGCTGTTTTTT | CASSTESRNTGELFF | TRBJ2-2 | . | TRBV27 | .
TGTGCCAGTACAGAGGGGAACACCGGGGAGCTGTTTTTT | CASTEGNTGELFF | TRBJ2-2 | . | TRBV19 | .
TGTGCCAGCAGCTTCCCGGGTCGGGAGCAGTTCTTC | CASSFPGREQFF | TRBJ2-1 | . | TRBV7-9 | .
TGCGCCAGCAGCCAAGATCCACAGGGGGATTACGGAAACACCATATATTTT | CASSQDPQGDYGNTIYF | TRBJ1-3 | . | TRBV4-3 | TRBD1